Detailed here is one T cell receptor beta chain. Its binding antigen is unknown. No per-base quality is available; no much larger clone lies one base away. TCRbeta CDR3 regions were sequenced with the immunoSEQ Assay. After extraction, genomic DNA underwent amplification by bias-controlled multiplex PCR, followed by high-throughput sequencing. The authors' analysis ran thus. To quantify the absolute abundance of each unique TCRbeta CDR3 region, sequences were collapsed and filtered. T cell fraction was estimated by normalization of TCRbeta template counts to usable DNA, with usable DNA being measured through amplification of reference genes present in all nucleated cells. Repertoire TCRs were annotated as SARS-CoV-2-specific by exact matching of V gene, CDR3 amino acid sequence and J gene to a known reactive TCR set. The reference SARS-CoV-2 TCR set was obtained from MIRA and was filtered for enrichment in COVID-19-positive ImmuneCODE repertoires, whereby public or cross-reactive TCRs were removed. Drawing on the MIRA antigens, annotated TCRs were analysed further at the level of specific ORF or position within ORF. Breadth was defined as annotated unique rearrangements over total unique productive rearrangements; depth was the summed frequency of those rearrangements. TCR breadth was compared between groups using two-sided Wilcoxon rank-sum tests. TCRdb provides this immuneACCESS table in a form limited to in-frame rearrangements. Some clones are lacking; in checked studies, under half of them reflect an unresolved V gene, and why the rest are absent is not known. That table gives V, J and clone size, and the DNA gave D and trimming. Across this sample there are some 340,000 clones, with 85% seen only once. The ten biggest clones cover 2% to 2.5% of the sample.

Trimming takes 0 bases from V and 5 bases from J, and the germline ends sit 10 bases apart. The CDR3 measures 14 amino acids from cysteine to phenylalanine. Only the CDR3 portion is preserved as DNA: 42 bases, with reading frame beginning at the first base. CDR1 and CDR2, looked up from the germline V gene, are SGHTA and FQGNSA. The sample belongs to a study of Ad26.COV2.S vaccination and SARS-CoV-2 variants (dated by TCRdb to 2020 to 2023). Describing the broader study: Donors in the vaccine arm were drawn from COV1001, a multicentre, randomized, double-blind, placebo-controlled phase I-IIa trial testing Ad26.COV2.S in healthy adults. Ad26.COV2.S was administered intramuscularly at 5 x 10^10 or 1 x 10^11 viral particles, either as a single shot or as two shots given 56 days apart. TCRbeta repertoire sequencing served as the tool for gauging how specific and how broad the SARS-CoV-2-reactive T cell receptors were following Ad26.COV2.S vaccination. A total of roughly 32 samples were included in the TCR-sequenced set, comprising roughly 19 Ad26.COV2.S vaccine recipients, 5 placebo recipients and 8 SARS-CoV-2 convalescent individuals. Trial participants were randomized into five groups of five: low-dose or high-dose Ad26.COV2.S given once or twice, or placebo on both occasions. Throughout the experiments and outcome assessment, investigators stayed blinded to trial group allocation. On the study overall, not on this receptor specifically: Higher spike-specific TCR breadth was observed in Ad26.COV2.S recipients than in placebo recipients (P = 0.0014). Vaccine and placebo recipients had similar non-spike TCR breadth, a finding consistent with the vaccine containing only spike. According to the authors, total T cell responses may have been underestimated by the TCR breadth and depth analyses. After vaccination, spike-specific CD8+ and CD4+ T cell responses were reported to show substantial breadth. Comparing responses between vaccine doses or regimens was not something the study was powered to do.

The sample's treatment or condition label, decoded: roughly 19 received Ad26.COV2.S at low or high dose, single or two shots; about 5 received placebo; per-sample allocation not given. Repertoires of vaccine and placebo recipients were sequenced from samples taken on day 63 after the first injection. In Cohort 1b, about two dozen adults aged 18-55 years were enrolled at a single site in Boston, USA, between 29 July and 7 August 2020. Ad26.COV2.S was a replication-incompetent adenovirus type 26 vector expressing a prefusion-stabilized SARS-CoV-2 spike protein from the original Wuhan strain. The origin of this receptor is a person aged 18 to 65 who received the Ad26.COV2.S COVID-19 vaccine or a placebo. The rearranged segments are TRBV7-2 and TRBJ2-5; no D gene is confidently identified. Sequences were derived from peripheral blood, sampled in a trial of Ad26.COV2.S vaccine versus placebo. DNA sequence: TGTGCCAGCAGCTTAGCGTCCGGGTCTGAGACCCAGTACTTC. Translation gives CASSLASGSETQYF.